The subject of this entry is one T cell receptor (beta chain). Authors' data handling: Using reference gene primer amplification, nucleated cell counts were estimated. Clones were sequenced by immunoSEQ multiplex PCR, and TCRdb holds only the in-frame ones, with some missing. D and trimming come from the DNA, and the V and J calls and clone size come from that table. In the table there are a few hundred thousand clones, around 84% of which are singletons. The record originates from a study of blood T cell repertoires in COVID-19. On the study more broadly: Acute and convalescent COVID-19 specimens originated in the United States, Italy and Spain. Sources were T cells, B-cell-depleted T cells, or PBMCs; the material itself was cDNA or gDNA.

The germline gives CDR1 LNHDA, CDR2 SQIVND (reference sequence). The J segment lost 3 bases and the V segment lost 5 bases, leaving 6 bases of the junction unmatched. The CDR3 spans 15 residues. The source material was peripheral blood. The receptor's source is a woman in her late teens or twenties with acute or convalescent COVID-19. The rearrangement links TRBV19 to TRBJ1-5, with 8 nucleotides matching TRBD1. CDR3 region: CASSPGQGNNQPQHF. CDR3 bases: TGTGCCAGTAGTCCCGGACAGGGCAACAATCAGCCCCAGCATTTT.